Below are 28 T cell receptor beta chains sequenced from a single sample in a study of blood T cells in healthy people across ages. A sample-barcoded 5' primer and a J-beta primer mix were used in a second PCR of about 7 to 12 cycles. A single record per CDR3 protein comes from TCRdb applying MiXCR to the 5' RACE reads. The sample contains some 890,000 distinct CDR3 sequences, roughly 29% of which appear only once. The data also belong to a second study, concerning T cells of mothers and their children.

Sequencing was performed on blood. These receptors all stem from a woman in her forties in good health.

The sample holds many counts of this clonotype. The CDR3 DNA is TGCAGTCTCTTTCGACAGTTAAGGAACACTGAAGCTTTCTTT. Translating it yields CSLFRQLRNTEAFF. The V gene is TRBV20-1, the J gene TRBJ1-1; weak D call: TRBD1 (5 bases). CDR3 length: 14 amino acids. Per germline, CDR1 DFQATT and CDR2 SNEGSKA (reference sequence). The ends were cut back, 8 bases at V and 1 base at J, with 17 bases in the middle.

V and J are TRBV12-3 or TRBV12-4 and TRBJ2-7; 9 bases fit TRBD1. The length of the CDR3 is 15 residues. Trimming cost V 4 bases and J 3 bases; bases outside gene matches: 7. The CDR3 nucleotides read TGTGCCAGCAGTTCAGAGGACAGGGGAGTCTACGAGCAGTACTTC. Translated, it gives CASSSEDRGVYEQYF.

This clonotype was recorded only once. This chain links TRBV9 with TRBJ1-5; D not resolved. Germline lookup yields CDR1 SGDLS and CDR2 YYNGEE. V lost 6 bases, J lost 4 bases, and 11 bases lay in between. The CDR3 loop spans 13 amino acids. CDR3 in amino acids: CASKVGRNQPQHF. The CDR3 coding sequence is TGTGCCAGCAAGGTGGGAAGAAATCAGCCCCAGCATTTT.

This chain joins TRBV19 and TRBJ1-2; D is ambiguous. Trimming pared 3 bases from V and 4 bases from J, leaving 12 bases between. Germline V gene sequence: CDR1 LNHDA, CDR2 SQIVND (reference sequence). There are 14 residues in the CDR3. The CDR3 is CASSILGQPYGYTF. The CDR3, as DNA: TGTGCCAGTAGTATCCTCGGGCAGCCCTATGGCTACACCTTC.

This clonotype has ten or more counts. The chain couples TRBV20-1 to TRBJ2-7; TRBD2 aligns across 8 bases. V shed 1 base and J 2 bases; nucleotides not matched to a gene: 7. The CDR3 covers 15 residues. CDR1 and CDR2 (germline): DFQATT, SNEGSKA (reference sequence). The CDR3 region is CSARGQRGRTYEQYF. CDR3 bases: TGCAGTGCTAGAGGTCAGCGGGGGAGGACCTACGAGCAGTACTTC.

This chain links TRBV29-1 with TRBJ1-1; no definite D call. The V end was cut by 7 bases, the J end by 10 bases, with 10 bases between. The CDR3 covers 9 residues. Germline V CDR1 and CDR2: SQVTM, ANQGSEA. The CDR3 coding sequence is TGCAGCGCTGCAGAGGGAGCTTTCTTT. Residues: CSAAEGAFF.

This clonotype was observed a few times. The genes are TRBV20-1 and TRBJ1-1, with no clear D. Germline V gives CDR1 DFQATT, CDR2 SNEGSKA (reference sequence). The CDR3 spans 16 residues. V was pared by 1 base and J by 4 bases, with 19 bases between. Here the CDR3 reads CSARVALSGVGTEAFF. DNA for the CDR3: TGCAGTGCTAGAGTGGCGTTGTCCGGAGTGGGCACTGAAGCTTTCTTT.

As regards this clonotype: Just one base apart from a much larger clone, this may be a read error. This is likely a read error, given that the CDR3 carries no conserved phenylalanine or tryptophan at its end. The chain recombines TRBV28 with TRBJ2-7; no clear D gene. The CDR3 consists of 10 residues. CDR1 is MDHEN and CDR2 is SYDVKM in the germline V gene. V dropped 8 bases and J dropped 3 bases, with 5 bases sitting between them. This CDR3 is CASGNYEQYC. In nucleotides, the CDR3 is TGTGCCAGCGGGAACTACGAGCAGTACTGC.

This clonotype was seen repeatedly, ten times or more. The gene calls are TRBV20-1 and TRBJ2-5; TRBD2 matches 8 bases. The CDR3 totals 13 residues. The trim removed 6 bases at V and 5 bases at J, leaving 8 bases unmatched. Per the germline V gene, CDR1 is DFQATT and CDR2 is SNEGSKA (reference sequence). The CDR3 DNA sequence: TGCAGTGCACCTCCGACTAGCGCGGAGACCCAGTACTTC. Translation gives CSAPPTSAETQYF.

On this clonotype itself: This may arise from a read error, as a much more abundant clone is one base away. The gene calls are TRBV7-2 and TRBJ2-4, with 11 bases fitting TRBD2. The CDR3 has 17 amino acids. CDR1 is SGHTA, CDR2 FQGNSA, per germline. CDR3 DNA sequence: TGTGCCGGCAGCCCTCTTTGGGCTAGCGGGGGGATAAACATTCAGTACTTC. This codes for CAGSPLWASGGINIQYF.

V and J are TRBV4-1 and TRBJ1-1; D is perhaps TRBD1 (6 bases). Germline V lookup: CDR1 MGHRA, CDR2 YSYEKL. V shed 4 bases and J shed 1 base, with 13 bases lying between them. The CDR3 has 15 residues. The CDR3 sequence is CASSPTQGQNTEAFF. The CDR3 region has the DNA TGCGCCAGCAGCCCCACACAGGGTCAGAACACTGAAGCTTTCTTT.

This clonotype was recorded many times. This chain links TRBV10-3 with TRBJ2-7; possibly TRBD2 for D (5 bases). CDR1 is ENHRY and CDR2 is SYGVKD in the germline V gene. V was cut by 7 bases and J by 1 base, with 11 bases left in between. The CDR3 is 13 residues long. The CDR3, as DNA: TGTGCCATCACACGGGAAGATTCCTACGAGCAGTACTTC. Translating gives CAITREDSYEQYF.

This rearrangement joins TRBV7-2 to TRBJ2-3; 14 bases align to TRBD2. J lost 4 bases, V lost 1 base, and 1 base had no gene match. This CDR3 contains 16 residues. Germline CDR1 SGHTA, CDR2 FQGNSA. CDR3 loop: CASSLETSGGADTQYF. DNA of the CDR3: TGTGCCAGCAGCTTAGAGACTAGCGGGGGGGCAGATACGCAGTATTTT.

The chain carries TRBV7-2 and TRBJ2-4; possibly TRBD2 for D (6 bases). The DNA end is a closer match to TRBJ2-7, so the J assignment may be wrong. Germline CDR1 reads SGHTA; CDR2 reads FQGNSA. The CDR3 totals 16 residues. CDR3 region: CASSLGGSTFAYEQYF. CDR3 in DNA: TGTGCCAGCAGCTTGGGAGGCAGCACGTTCGCCTACGAGCAGTACTTC.

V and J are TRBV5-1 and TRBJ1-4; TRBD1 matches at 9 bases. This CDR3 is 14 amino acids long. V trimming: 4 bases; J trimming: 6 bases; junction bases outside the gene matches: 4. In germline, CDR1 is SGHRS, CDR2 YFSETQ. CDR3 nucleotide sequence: TGCGCCAGCAGCCCAAGGACAGGGGATGAAAAACTGTTTTTT. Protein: CASSPRTGDEKLFF.

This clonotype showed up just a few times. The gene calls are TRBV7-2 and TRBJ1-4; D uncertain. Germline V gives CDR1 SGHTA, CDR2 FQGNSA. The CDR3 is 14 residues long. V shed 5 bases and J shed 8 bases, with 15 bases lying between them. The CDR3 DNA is TGTGCCAGCAGCCTAGGACCGATGGAGGAAAAACTGTTTTTT. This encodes CASSLGPMEEKLFF.

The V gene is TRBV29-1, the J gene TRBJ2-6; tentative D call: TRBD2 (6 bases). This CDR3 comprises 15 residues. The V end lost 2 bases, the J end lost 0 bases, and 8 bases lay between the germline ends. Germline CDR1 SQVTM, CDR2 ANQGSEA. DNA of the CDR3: TGCAGCGTTGAAACCGGGGGCTCTGGGGCCAACGTCCTGACTTTC. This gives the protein CSVETGGSGANVLTF.

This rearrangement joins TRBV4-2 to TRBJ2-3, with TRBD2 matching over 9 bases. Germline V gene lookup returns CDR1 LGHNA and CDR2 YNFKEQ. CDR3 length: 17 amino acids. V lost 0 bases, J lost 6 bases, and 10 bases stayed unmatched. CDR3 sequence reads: CASSQDKAGGPSDTQYF. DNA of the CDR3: TGTGCCAGCAGCCAAGATAAGGCGGGGGGGCCGTCGGATACGCAGTATTTT.

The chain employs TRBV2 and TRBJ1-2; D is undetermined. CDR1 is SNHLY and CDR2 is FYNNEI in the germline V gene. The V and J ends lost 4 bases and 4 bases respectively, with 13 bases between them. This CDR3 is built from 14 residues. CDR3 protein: CASSVIIRGYGYTF. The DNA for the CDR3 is TGTGCCAGCAGTGTGATCATCCGGGGCTATGGCTACACCTTC.

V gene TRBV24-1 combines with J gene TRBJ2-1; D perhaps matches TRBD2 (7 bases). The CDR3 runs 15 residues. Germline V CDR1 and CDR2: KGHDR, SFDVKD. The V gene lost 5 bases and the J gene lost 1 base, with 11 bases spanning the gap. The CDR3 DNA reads TGTGCCACCAGTGTTCGGGGGGCGTCCTACAATGAGCAGTTCTTC. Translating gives CATSVRGASYNEQFF.

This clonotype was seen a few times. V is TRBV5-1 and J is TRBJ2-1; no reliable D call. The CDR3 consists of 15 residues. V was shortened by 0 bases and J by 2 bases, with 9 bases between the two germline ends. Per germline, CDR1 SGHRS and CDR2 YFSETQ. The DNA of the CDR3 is TGCGCCAGCAGCTTGGTTCCAGGTGCCTACAATGAGCAGTTCTTC. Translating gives CASSLVPGAYNEQFF.

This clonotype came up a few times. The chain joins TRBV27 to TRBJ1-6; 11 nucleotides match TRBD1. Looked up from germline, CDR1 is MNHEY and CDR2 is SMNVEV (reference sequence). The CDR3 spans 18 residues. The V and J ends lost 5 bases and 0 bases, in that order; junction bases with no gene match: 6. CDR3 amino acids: CASSGYGTGGSYNSPLHF. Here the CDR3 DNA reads TGTGCCAGCAGTGGATATGGGACAGGGGGCTCCTATAATTCACCCCTCCACTTT.

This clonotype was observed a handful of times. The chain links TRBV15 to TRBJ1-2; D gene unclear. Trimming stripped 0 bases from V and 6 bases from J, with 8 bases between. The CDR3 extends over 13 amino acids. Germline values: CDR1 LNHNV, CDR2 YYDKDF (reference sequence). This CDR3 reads CATSRDPLDGYTF. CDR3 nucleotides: TGTGCCACCAGCAGAGATCCGCTGGATGGCTACACCTTC.

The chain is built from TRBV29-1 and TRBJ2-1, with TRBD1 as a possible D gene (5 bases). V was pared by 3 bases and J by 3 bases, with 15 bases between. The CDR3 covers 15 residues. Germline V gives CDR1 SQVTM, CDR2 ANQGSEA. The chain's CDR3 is CSVDGGAVLYNEQFF. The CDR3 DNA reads TGCAGCGTTGATGGTGGGGCAGTCCTCTACAATGAGCAGTTCTTC.

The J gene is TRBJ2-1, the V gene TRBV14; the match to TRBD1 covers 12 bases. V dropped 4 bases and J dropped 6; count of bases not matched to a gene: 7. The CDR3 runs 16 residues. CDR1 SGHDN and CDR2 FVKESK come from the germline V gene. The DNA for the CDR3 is TGTGCCAGCAGCCTACTGGGGACAGGGGGCTTCAATGAGCAGTTCTTC. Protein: CASSLLGTGGFNEQFF.

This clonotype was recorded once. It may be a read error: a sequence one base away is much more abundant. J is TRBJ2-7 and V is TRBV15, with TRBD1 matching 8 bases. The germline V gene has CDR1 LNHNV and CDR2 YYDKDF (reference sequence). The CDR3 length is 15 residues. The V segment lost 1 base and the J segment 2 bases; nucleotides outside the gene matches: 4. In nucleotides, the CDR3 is TGTGCCACCAGCAGAGGCAGGACAGGGACCTACGAGCAGTACTTC. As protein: CATSRGRTGTYEQYF.

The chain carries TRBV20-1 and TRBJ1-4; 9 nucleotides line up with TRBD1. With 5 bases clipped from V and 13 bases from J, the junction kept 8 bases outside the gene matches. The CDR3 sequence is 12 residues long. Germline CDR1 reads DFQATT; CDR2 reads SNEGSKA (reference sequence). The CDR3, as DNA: TGCAGTGCTGACAGGGGGTGGGAGGGACTGTTTTTT. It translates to CSADRGWEGLFF.

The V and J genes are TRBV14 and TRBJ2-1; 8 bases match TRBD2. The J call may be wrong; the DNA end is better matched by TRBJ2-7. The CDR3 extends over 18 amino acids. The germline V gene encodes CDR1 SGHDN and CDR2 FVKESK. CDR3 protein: CASSQARSSGSSYNEQYF. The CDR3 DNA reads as TGTGCCAGCAGCCAAGCGCGGTCGAGCGGGAGCTCCTACAATGAGCAGTACTTC.